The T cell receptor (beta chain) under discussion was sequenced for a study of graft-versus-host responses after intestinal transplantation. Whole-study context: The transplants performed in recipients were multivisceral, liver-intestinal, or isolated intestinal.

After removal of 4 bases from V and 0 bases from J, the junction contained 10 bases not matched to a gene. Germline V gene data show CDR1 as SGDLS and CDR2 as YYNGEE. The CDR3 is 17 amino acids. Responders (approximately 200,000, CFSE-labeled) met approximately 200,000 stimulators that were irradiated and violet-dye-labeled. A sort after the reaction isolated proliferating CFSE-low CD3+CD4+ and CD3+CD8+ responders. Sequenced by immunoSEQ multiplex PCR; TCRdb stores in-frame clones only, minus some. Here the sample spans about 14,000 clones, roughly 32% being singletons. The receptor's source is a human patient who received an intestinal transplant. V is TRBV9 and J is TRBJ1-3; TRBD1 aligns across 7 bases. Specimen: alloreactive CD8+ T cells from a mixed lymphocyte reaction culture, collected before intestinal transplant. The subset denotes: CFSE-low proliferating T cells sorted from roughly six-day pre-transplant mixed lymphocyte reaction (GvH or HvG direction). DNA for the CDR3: TGTGCCAGCAGCCCCTCTGGACAGGCCTACTCTGGAAACACCATATATTTT. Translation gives CASSPSGQAYSGNTIYF.